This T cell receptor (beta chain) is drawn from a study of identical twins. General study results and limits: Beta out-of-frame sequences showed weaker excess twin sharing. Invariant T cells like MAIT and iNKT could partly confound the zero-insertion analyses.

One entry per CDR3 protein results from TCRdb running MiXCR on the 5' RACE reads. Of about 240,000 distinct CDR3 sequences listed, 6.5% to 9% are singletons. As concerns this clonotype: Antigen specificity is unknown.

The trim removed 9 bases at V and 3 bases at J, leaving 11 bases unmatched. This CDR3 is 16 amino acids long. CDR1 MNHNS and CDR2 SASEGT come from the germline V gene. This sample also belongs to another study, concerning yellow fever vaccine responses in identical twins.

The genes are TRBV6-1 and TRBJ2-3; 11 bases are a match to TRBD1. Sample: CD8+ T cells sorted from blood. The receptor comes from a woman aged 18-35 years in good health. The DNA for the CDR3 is TGTGCCAGTCCTCGGGACAGGGGGTCTGATACAGATACGCAGTATTTT. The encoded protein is CASPRDRGSDTDTQYF.